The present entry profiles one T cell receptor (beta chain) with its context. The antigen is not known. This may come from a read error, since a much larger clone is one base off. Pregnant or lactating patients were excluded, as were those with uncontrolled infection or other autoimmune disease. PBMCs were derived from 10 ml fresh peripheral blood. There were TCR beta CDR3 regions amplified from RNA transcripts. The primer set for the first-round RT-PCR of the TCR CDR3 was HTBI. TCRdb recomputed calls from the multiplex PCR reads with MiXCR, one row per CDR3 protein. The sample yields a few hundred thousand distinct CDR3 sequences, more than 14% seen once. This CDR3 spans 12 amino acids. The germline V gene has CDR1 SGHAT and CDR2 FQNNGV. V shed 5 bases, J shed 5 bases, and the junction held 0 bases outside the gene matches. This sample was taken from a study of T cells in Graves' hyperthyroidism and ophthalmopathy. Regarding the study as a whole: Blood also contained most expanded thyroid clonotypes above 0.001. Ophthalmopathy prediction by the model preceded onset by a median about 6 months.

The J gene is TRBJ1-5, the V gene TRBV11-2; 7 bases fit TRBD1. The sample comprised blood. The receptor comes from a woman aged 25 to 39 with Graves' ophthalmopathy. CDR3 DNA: TGTGCCAGCAGCGGGACAGATCAGCCCCAGCATTTT. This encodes CASSGTDQPQHF.